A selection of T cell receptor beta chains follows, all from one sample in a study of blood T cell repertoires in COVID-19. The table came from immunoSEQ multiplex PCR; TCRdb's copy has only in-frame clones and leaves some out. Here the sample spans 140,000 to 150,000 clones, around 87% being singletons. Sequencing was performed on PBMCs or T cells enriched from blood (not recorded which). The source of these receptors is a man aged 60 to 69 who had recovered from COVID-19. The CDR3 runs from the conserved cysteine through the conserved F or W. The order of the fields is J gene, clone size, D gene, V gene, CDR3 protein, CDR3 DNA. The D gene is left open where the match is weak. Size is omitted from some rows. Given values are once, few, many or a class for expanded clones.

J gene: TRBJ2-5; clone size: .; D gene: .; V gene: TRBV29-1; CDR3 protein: CSVLPGRTQYF; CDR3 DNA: TGCAGCGTCCTCCCAGGTCGGACCCAGTACTTC
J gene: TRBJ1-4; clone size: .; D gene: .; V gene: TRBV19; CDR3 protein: CASSILHPGGEKLFF; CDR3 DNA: TGTGCCAGTAGTATTCTCCACCCTGGAGGTGAAAAACTGTTTTTT
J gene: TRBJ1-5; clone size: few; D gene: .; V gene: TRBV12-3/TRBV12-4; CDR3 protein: CASSLSFGQPQHF; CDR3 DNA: TGTGCCAGCAGTTTAAGCTTCGGTCAGCCCCAGCATTTT
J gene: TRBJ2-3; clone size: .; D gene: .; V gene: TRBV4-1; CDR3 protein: CASSPPSGSQYF; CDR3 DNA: TGCGCCAGCAGCCCCCCAAGCGGGTCGCAGTATTTT
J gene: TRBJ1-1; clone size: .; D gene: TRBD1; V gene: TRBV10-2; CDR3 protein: CASSEARTGFMNTEAFF; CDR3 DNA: TGCGCCAGCAGTGAAGCCCGGACAGGGTTCATGAACACTGAAGCTTTCTTT
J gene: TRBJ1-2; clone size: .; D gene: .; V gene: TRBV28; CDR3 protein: CASTQGSYGYTF; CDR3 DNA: TGTGCCAGCACCCAGGGGTCCTATGGCTACACCTTC
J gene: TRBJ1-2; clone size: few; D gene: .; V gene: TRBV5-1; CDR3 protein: CASSLGPGTTSSYGYTF; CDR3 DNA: TGCGCCAGCAGCTTGGGTCCTGGGACAACGAGTAGCTATGGCTACACCTTC
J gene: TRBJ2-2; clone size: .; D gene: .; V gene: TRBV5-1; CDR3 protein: CASMTRPGELFF; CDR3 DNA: TGCGCCAGCATGACTCGTCCCGGGGAGCTGTTTTTT
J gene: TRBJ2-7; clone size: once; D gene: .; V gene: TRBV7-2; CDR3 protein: CASSNSYEQYF; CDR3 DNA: TGTGCCAGCAGCAACAGCTACGAGCAGTACTTC
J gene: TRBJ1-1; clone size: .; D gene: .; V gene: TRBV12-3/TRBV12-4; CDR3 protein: CASSFSPHTEAFF; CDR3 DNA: TGTGCCAGCAGTTTCTCCCCCCACACTGAAGCTTTCTTT
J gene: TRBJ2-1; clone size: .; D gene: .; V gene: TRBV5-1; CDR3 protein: CASSLETGLEQFF; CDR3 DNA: TGCGCCAGCAGCTTGGAAACAGGGTTGGAGCAGTTCTTC
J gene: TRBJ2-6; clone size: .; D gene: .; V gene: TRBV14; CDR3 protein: CASSQEGGGANVLTF; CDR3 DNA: TGTGCCAGCAGCCAAGAAGGGGGAGGGGCCAACGTCCTGACTTTC
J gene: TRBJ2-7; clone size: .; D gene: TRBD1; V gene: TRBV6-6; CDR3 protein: CASTSLGGQGKAYF; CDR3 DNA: TGTGCCAGCACCTCCCTGGGGGGACAGGGTAAAGCGTACTTC